These T cell receptor beta chains were read from a single sample in a study of CD8+ T cells in alopecia areata. Repertoires were generated with immunoSEQ multiplex PCR, while TCRdb's copy carries only in-frame clones and drops some. Here the sample spans around 200,000 clones, almost 65% being singletons. The specimen comprised CD4+ T cells sorted from blood, sampled at week 0. The origin of the receptors is a human donor with alopecia areata. CDR3s include the opening cysteine and the closing phenylalanine or tryptophan. D genes are given only for firm matches. Where a row states a size, it is once, few, many or the class of an expanded clone; other rows omit it.

CDR3aa	CDR3nt	j_gene	v_gene	d_gene	abundance	len
CSVGEGGTGELFF	TGCAGCGTTGGGGAAGGGGGGACCGGGGAGCTGTTTTTT	TRBJ2-2	TRBV29-1	.	once	13
CAWSVEGVPKQFF	TGTGCCTGGAGTGTAGAAGGGGTGCCAAAGCAGTTCTTC	TRBJ2-1	TRBV30	.	.	13
CASSPPGLSQGGANVLTF	TGTGCCAGCAGCCCCCCGGGACTATCCCAGGGGGGGGCCAACGTCCTGACTTTC	TRBJ2-6	TRBV5-6	.	.	18
CASSLLRGTGLLNEQFF	TGTGCCAGCTCACTCCTAAGGGGGACGGGATTGTTGAATGAGCAGTTCTTC	TRBJ2-1	TRBV18	.	.	17
CASSLAVQETQYF	TGTGCCAGCAGCTTAGCGGTCCAAGAGACCCAGTACTTC	TRBJ2-5	TRBV7-2	.	.	13
CAISRTGGKEDTQYF	TGTGCCATCAGCCGGACAGGGGGCAAGGAAGATACGCAGTATTTT	TRBJ2-3	TRBV10-3	TRBD1	few	15
CSASRGYEQYF	TGCAGTGCTTCGCGGGGCTACGAGCAGTACTTC	TRBJ2-7	TRBV20-1	.	.	11
CASSSSQGPVEQFF	TGTGCCAGCAGCTCCTCACAGGGTCCGGTTGAGCAGTTCTTC	TRBJ2-1	TRBV7-2	.	.	14
CASSSKIDRGSKNIQYF	TGTGCCAGCAGCTCCAAGATCGACAGGGGGTCCAAAAACATTCAGTACTTC	TRBJ2-4	TRBV5-6	TRBD1	few	17
CASSFGTETQYF	TGTGCCAGCAGCTTTGGGACAGAGACCCAGTACTTC	TRBJ2-5	TRBV7-9	.	.	12
CASSLVTDGQGGYTF	TGCGCCAGCAGCTTAGTGACAGACGGGCAAGGTGGCTACACCTTC	TRBJ1-2	TRBV5-1	.	.	15
CASSLARRAGGAGELFF	TGCGCCAGCAGCTTGGCCCGGCGTGCGGGGGGCGCCGGGGAGCTGTTTTTT	TRBJ2-2	TRBV5-1	TRBD2	.	17
CASSLRMGFNTEAFF	TGCGCCAGCAGCTTGAGGATGGGCTTCAACACTGAAGCTTTCTTT	TRBJ1-1	TRBV5-1	.	few	15
CASSPQATDTQYF	TGTGCCAGCAGCCCCCAGGCCACAGATACGCAGTATTTT	TRBJ2-3	TRBV7-2	.	.	13
CSVGKDHGYTF	TGCAGCGTAGGAAAGGACCATGGCTACACCTTC	TRBJ1-2	TRBV29-1	.	few	11
CSGRVSTEAFF	TGCAGTGGACGGGTTAGCACTGAAGCTTTCTTT	TRBJ1-1	TRBV20-1	.	.	11
CAWSPQGLGGYTF	TGTGCCTGGAGTCCTCAGGGGTTGGGAGGCTACACCTTC	TRBJ1-2	TRBV30	.	few	13
CASSPGTGRAKNIQYF	TGTGCCAGCAGCCCCGGGACAGGGCGGGCCAAAAACATTCAGTACTTC	TRBJ2-4	TRBV7-2	TRBD1	many	16
CATSRGPGQGTYEQYF	TGTGCCACCAGCCGAGGACCGGGACAGGGGACCTACGAGCAGTACTTC	TRBJ2-7	TRBV15	TRBD1	.	16
CASSFLRSTSTDTQYF	TGTGCCAGCAGCTTTTTACGGTCCACCAGCACAGATACGCAGTATTTT	TRBJ2-3	TRBV5-4	.	.	16
CASSLREGDTQYF	TGTGCCAGCAGCTTGAGGGAAGGAGATACGCAGTATTTT	TRBJ2-3	TRBV7-3	.	few	13
CAWSVLSEDTQYF	TGTGCCTGGAGTGTACTCTCGGAAGATACGCAGTATTTT	TRBJ2-3	TRBV30	.	.	13
CASSQDLQSKYGYTF	TGCGCCAGCAGCCAAGATCTTCAAAGCAAATATGGCTACACCTTC	TRBJ1-2	TRBV4-3	.	.	15
CSAIYYEQFF	TGCAGTGCCATATATTATGAGCAGTTCTTC	TRBJ2-1	TRBV20-1	.	.	10
CASRGSGDTQYF	TGTGCCAGCAGGGGTAGCGGGGATACGCAGTATTTT	TRBJ2-3	TRBV6-1	TRBD2	.	12
CSFLGTGLRGQDTQYF	TGCAGCTTCCTAGGGACCGGTCTCCGAGGCCAAGATACGCAGTATTTT	TRBJ2-3	TRBV29-1	.	.	16
CSSGLAGDTQYF	TGCAGCTCCGGACTAGCTGGAGATACGCAGTATTTT	TRBJ2-3	TRBV29-1	TRBD2	.	12
CSVVPIQETQYF	TGCAGCGTTGTACCGATCCAAGAGACCCAGTACTTC	TRBJ2-5	TRBV29-1	.	.	12
CAWSTTGRGSPLHF	TGTGCCTGGAGCACGACAGGGAGAGGATCACCCCTCCACTTT	TRBJ1-6	TRBV30	TRBD1	.	14
CASSLNTPYGYTF	TGTGCCAGCAGCTTAAATACACCTTATGGCTACACCTTC	TRBJ1-2	TRBV7-9	.	.	13
CASSSGPQIRSEQYF	TGTGCCAGCAGCAGCGGCCCGCAAATTCGGAGCGAGCAGTACTTC	TRBJ2-7	TRBV21-1	.	.	15
CAWSAETTGGLGYTF	TGTGCCTGGAGCGCGGAAACGACAGGGGGGCTTGGCTACACCTTC	TRBJ1-2	TRBV30	TRBD1	few	15
CASSLEGGSSGANVLTF	TGCGCCAGCAGCTTGGAGGGCGGATCCTCTGGGGCCAACGTCCTGACTTTC	TRBJ2-6	TRBV5-1	.	.	17
CASSLGQLLTGNTIYF	TGTGCCAGCAGCTTGGGCCAGCTGCTGACGGGAAACACCATATATTTT	TRBJ1-3	TRBV5-6	.	once	16
CSVQDGSYEQYF	TGCAGCGTCCAGGACGGGTCCTACGAGCAGTACTTC	TRBJ2-7	TRBV29-1	.	.	12
CASSYSGGPSSYEQYF	TGTGCCAGCAGTTACTCTGGGGGCCCTAGCTCCTACGAGCAGTACTTC	TRBJ2-7	TRBV6-6	.	.	16
CSVEAGGTGTDTQYF	TGCAGCGTTGAAGCCGGCGGAACGGGTACAGATACGCAGTATTTT	TRBJ2-3	TRBV29-1	.	.	15